Below, 17 T cell receptor beta chains from the same sample are listed, as sequenced in a study of Ad26.COV2.S vaccination and SARS-CoV-2 variants. Treatment indicated: about 20 received Ad26.COV2.S at low or high dose, single or two shots; roughly five received placebo; per-sample allocation not given. Repertoires come from day 63 after the first vaccine or placebo injection. TCRdb's copy holds only in-frame clones and misses some; the assay was immunoSEQ multiplex PCR. Among some 340,000 clones, about 82% were seen once, and the ten largest hold approximately 2.1%. Here the sequenced sample was peripheral blood, taken in a trial of Ad26.COV2.S vaccine versus placebo. The receptors derive from a person between 18 and 59 years old who received the Ad26.COV2.S COVID-19 vaccine or a placebo.

J is TRBJ2-3 and V is TRBV10-2, with D perhaps being TRBD1 or TRBD2 (5 bases each). Germline-derived CDR1 and CDR2 are WSHSY and SAAADI. CDR3 length equals 13 residues. The V end lost 4 bases, the J end lost 5 bases, and 10 bases lay between the germline ends. The CDR3 DNA reads TGCGCCAGCAGTGTACCGGGGCGAGATACGCAGTATTTT. Translation: CASSVPGRDTQYF.

The V call is TRBV21-1, the J call TRBJ1-5. TRBV21-1 is noted as a pseudogene. This CDR3 is built from 16 residues. CDR3 in amino acids: CASSKAPGEGSQPQHF. CDR3 nucleotides: TGTGCCAGCAGCAAAGCCCCTGGGGAGGGAAGTCAGCCCCAGCATTTT.

This chain joins TRBV12-3 or TRBV12-4 and TRBJ1-4, with a tentative D call TRBD1 (5 bases). Trimming left V 7 bases short and J 3 bases short, with 9 bases between. The CDR3 length is 13 residues. CDR3 amino acids: CASTRTPNEKLFF. CDR3 sequence (DNA): TGTGCCAGCACCAGGACACCTAATGAAAAACTGTTTTTT.

The chain couples TRBV28 to TRBJ1-4, with no clear D. Germline V gene sequence: CDR1 MDHEN, CDR2 SYDVKM. This CDR3 is 11 amino acids long. V was clipped by 6 bases and J by 5 bases, with 4 bases between them. CDR3 protein: CASRENEKLFF. The CDR3 bases are TGTGCCAGCAGAGAAAATGAAAAACTGTTTTTT.

The chain joins TRBV11-3 to TRBJ2-5; 12 nucleotides align to TRBD2. The CDR3 has 16 amino acids. V lost 1 base and J lost 5; bases outside the gene matches: 5. Germline loops: CDR1 SGHNT, CDR2 YENEEA. This CDR3 is CASSLVLAGGSETQYF. The CDR3 DNA reads as TGTGCCAGCAGCTTAGTCCTAGCGGGGGGGTCGGAGACCCAGTACTTC.

The CDR3 nucleotides read TGTGCCAGCACCGGCCCCGGGGAGCTGTTTTTT. It codes for CASTGPGELFF. The gene calls are TRBV7-9 and TRBJ2-2; D unresolved. Germline V gene sequence: CDR1 SEHNR, CDR2 FQNEAQ (reference sequence). There are 11 residues in the CDR3. The V end was cut by 7 bases, the J end by 6 bases, with 6 bases between.

A word on this clone: This specimen includes other DNA sequences encoding the same CDR3. This sequence joins TRBV7-8 and TRBJ2-7; weak D call: TRBD2 (6 bases). The CDR3 loop spans 13 amino acids. Germline CDR1 SGHVS, CDR2 FQNEAQ. V lost 1 base and J lost 5, with 9 bases in between. DNA of the CDR3: TGTGCCAGCAGCTTAGATCGGGGGAACGAGCAGTACTTC. Its protein product is CASSLDRGNEQYF.

The chain joins TRBV7-3 to TRBJ2-3, with D possibly being TRBD1 (6 bases). The CDR3 extends over 16 amino acids. V was clipped by 2 bases and J by 5 bases, with 17 bases between them. CDR1 SGHTA and CDR2 FQGTGA come from the germline V gene. The CDR3 loop reads CASSLVGGPRGDTQYF. DNA for the CDR3: TGTGCCAGCAGCTTAGTAGGGGGACCCCGTGGAGATACGCAGTATTTT.

This rearrangement joins TRBV9 to TRBJ1-6; 7 bases map to TRBD1. V shed 1 base and J 5 bases; nucleotides not matched to a gene: 6. Germline CDR1 and CDR2: SGDLS and YYNGEE. The length of the CDR3 is 16 residues. The CDR3 bases are TGTGCCAGCAGCGTAAGAGGACAGGCTCATAATTCACCCCTCCACTTT. Translation gives CASSVRGQAHNSPLHF.

The DNA of the CDR3 is TGTGCCAGCAGTTCCCCGGACTCCTTCAATTCACCCCTCCACTTT. Its protein is CASSSPDSFNSPLHF. This chain joins TRBV27 and TRBJ1-6; the D is unclear. The CDR3 covers 15 residues. Looked up from germline, CDR1 is MNHEY and CDR2 is SMNVEV (reference sequence). The V and J ends lost 4 bases and 7 bases respectively, with 14 bases between them.

This clone came up once. J is TRBJ1-5 and V is TRBV4-1, with a weak D call TRBD1 (6 bases). The germline V gene has CDR1 MGHRA and CDR2 YSYEKL. Trimming took off 2 bases at V and 7 bases at J, with 15 bases between the two ends. This CDR3 is 15 amino acids long. The chain's CDR3 is CASSQFGGAGQPQHF. CDR3 in DNA: TGCGCCAGCAGCCAATTTGGGGGCGCGGGGCAGCCCCAGCATTTT.

This chain connects TRBV7-3 to TRBJ1-1; 8 nucleotides align to TRBD1. The CDR3 loop spans 15 amino acids. Per the germline V gene, CDR1 is SGHTA and CDR2 is FQGTGA. V lost 5 bases and J lost 1; bases outside the gene matches: 6. As DNA, the CDR3 is TGTGCCAGCAGCCCTCGGACAGGGTCGAACACTGAAGCTTTCTTT. Amino acids: CASSPRTGSNTEAFF.

This clone was recorded once. V is TRBV6-1 and J is TRBJ1-2, with 9 bases aligning to TRBD1. Germline CDR1 reads MNHNS; CDR2 reads SASEGT. This CDR3 has 15 residues. V dropped 0 bases and J dropped 7; count of bases not matched to a gene: 6. DNA of the CDR3: TGTGCCAGCAGTGAAGCTTGGGACAGGGTCGGTGGCTACACCTTC. It yields the protein CASSEAWDRVGGYTF.

This chain links TRBV6-5 with TRBJ2-2; D gene unclear. Germline assignment: CDR1 MNHEY and CDR2 SVGAGI. CDR3 size: 15 residues. V lost 5 bases to trimming and J lost 3 bases, with 13 bases between them. Here the CDR3 DNA reads TGTGCCAGCAGTCGTACCCTGACTGACACCGGGGAGCTGTTTTTT. Amino acid sequence: CASSRTLTDTGELFF.

The chain uses TRBV20-1 and TRBJ1-2; D is ambiguous. CDR3 length equals 11 residues. V shed 3 bases and J shed 7 bases, with 9 bases lying between them. Looked up from germline, CDR1 is DFQATT and CDR2 is SNEGSKA (reference sequence). CDR3 region: CSASRLPGYTF. CDR3 in DNA: TGCAGTGCTAGTCGTCTTCCTGGCTACACCTTC.

This clone was detected only a few times. This chain connects TRBV19 to TRBJ1-4; D remains ambiguous. Germline CDR1 reads LNHDA; CDR2 reads SQIVND (reference sequence). V gave up 3 bases and J gave up 3 bases, with 14 bases separating them. The CDR3 length is 16 residues. The CDR3 region is CASSMFIGRPNEKLFF. The CDR3 DNA follows: TGTGCCAGTAGTATGTTCATCGGACGGCCTAATGAAAAACTGTTTTTT.

V is TRBV7-9 and J is TRBJ1-2; unclear D gene. V gave up 1 base and J gave up 5 bases, with 5 bases separating them. Germline-derived CDR1 and CDR2 are SEHNR and FQNEAQ (reference sequence). The CDR3 runs 12 residues. For the CDR3, the DNA is TGTGCCAGCAGCTTAGGAGGGTATGGCTACACCTTC. This sequence encodes CASSLGGYGYTF.